A single T cell receptor (beta chain) is shown here with its context. Its target is unknown. It was the approximately 120-subject validation cohort, separate from the approximately 700-subject first cohort, to which the donors belonged. This sample is part of a study of cytomegalovirus exposure and HLA in healthy donors. Notes on the study in general: Subsequent analysis found a tendency for first-cohort TCR clusters to co-occur within the 120 or so validation repertoires.

The method was immunoSEQ multiplex PCR; TCRdb's version includes in-frame clones alone and lacks a portion of them. Found here are under 300,000 clones, 65% to 90% of them singletons; the top ten hold 0.95% to 1.1%. CDR1 is MDHEN, CDR2 SYDVKM, per germline. The CDR3 is made up of 15 amino acids. V was pared by 4 bases and J by 2 bases, with 15 bases between. The chain uses TRBV28 and TRBJ2-7; D is undetermined. The source is a woman younger than 35 in good health and CMV-seronegative. Specimen: PBMCs. CDR3 region: CASSYLLGETYEQYF. CDR3 sequence (DNA): TGTGCCAGCAGTTACCTCCTCGGTGAAACCTACGAGCAGTACTTC.